These 16 T cell receptor beta chains share one sample of origin, sequenced in a study of early T cells in non-severe SARS-CoV-2 infection. TCRdb reprocessed the 5' RACE reads with MiXCR, giving one entry per CDR3 protein. The sample has about 100,000 distinct CDR3 sequences, around 14% seen once. The sample was whole blood. The receptors stem from an adult who was a healthcare worker with PCR-confirmed SARS-CoV-2 infection or an uninfected control (not recorded which).

This clonotype was seen a few times. This chain links TRBV20-1 with TRBJ2-6; no definite D call. Between the trimmed V and J ends, which lost 0 bases and 2 bases, there was a span of 11 bases. Germline V gene lookup returns CDR1 DFQATT and CDR2 SNEGSKA (reference sequence). This CDR3 region has 16 residues. Written as DNA, the CDR3 is TGCAGTGCTAGAGATCTGGAGAGAGCTGGGGCCAACGTCCTGACTTTC. Protein sequence: CSARDLERAGANVLTF.

This clonotype was recorded many times. The rearrangement uses TRBV7-6 and TRBJ2-6; possible D gene TRBD1, 5 bases. Germline V lookup: CDR1 SGHVS, CDR2 FNYEAQ. This CDR3 region has 17 residues. Deletions cut 5 bases from V and 4 bases from J, with 18 bases between. This CDR3 is CASSLWAGRSGANVLTF. The CDR3, as DNA: TGTGCCAGCAGCCTTTGGGCAGGGCGATCCGGGGCCAACGTCCTGACTTTC.

V usage is TRBV29-1 and J usage is TRBJ2-7; D is unresolved. Germline CDR1 is SQVTM and CDR2 is ANQGSEA. The CDR3 covers 13 residues. Trimming pared 3 bases from V and 0 bases from J, leaving 9 bases between. In nucleotides, the CDR3 is TGCAGCGTTGAGTCTGCGGACTCCTACGAGCAGTACTTC. This encodes CSVESADSYEQYF.

This clonotype was recorded at least ten times. The chain employs TRBV11-2 and TRBJ2-1; TRBD1 matches 7 bases. The V segment lost 4 bases and the J segment 7 bases; nucleotides outside the gene matches: 7. The CDR3 runs to 14 residues. CDR1 and CDR2 (germline): SGHAT, FQNNGV. The CDR3 here is CASSSGTVPNEQFF. CDR3 in DNA: TGTGCCAGCAGCTCTGGGACAGTTCCTAATGAGCAGTTCTTC.

This clonotype showed up many times. The chain recombines TRBV7-8 with TRBJ2-6; no definite D call. V lost 2 bases and J lost 0, with 14 bases in between. The V gene's germline CDR1 is SGHVS and CDR2 FQNEAQ. The CDR3 is 18 residues long. The chain's CDR3 is CASSLILRLSSGANVLTF. The CDR3 bases are TGTGCCAGCAGCTTAATCCTTAGATTGAGCTCTGGGGCCAACGTCCTGACTTTC.

V and J are TRBV6-1 and TRBJ1-4, with D uncertain. This CDR3 has 13 residues. V was trimmed by 1 base and J by 10 bases, leaving 10 bases between them. CDR1 and CDR2 from the germline V gene are MNHNS and SASEGT. This CDR3 is CASSEGRVGKLFF. The CDR3 DNA reads TGTGCCAGCAGTGAAGGACGGGTCGGAAAACTGTTTTTT.

Many counts were recorded for this clonotype. This rearrangement joins TRBV2 to TRBJ2-7, with D perhaps matching TRBD1 (6 bases). Germline-derived CDR1 and CDR2 are SNHLY and FYNNEI. V dropped 5 bases and J dropped 7 bases, with 9 bases sitting between them. CDR3 length: 11 residues. This chain's CDR3 is CASSQGWEQYF. The DNA of the CDR3 is TGTGCCAGCAGTCAGGGGTGGGAGCAGTACTTC.

The chain combines TRBV29-1 with TRBJ2-5; D is perhaps TRBD1 (6 bases). The CDR3 runs to 11 residues. Trimming shortened V by 5 bases and J by 4 bases, and 8 bases separated the two germline ends. Germline V gene data show CDR1 as SQVTM and CDR2 as ANQGSEA. The CDR3 bases are TGCAGCGTTATAGGGGGAGAGACCCAGTACTTC. It is translated as CSVIGGETQYF. Combining the CDR3 with reference TRBV29-1 and TRBJ2-5 gives the whole variable domain SAVISQKPSRDICQRGTSLTIQCQVDSQVTMMFWYRQQPGQSLTLIATANQGSEATYESGFVIDKFPISRPNLTFSTLTVSNMSPEDSSIYLCSVIGGETQYFGPGTRLLVL.

The rearrangement links TRBV11-2 to TRBJ2-2, with D tentatively TRBD2 (7 bases). This CDR3 region has 16 residues. The germline V gene encodes CDR1 SGHAT and CDR2 FQNNGV. V lost 5 bases and J 0 bases, leaving 13 bases between the germline ends. Here the CDR3 DNA reads TGTGCCAGCAGCCACCGCGGGGGCGCGAACACCGGGGAGCTGTTTTTT. This sequence encodes CASSHRGGANTGELFF. Using reference TRBV11-2 and TRBJ2-2 for the parts outside the CDR3, the full variable domain is EAGVAQSPRYKIIEKRQSVAFWCNPISGHATLYWYQQILGQGPKLLIQFQNNGVVDDSQLPKDRFSAERLKGVDSTLKIQPAKLEDSAVYLCASSHRGGANTGELFFGEGSRLTVL.

In this sample, this clonotype turned up a few times. The CDR3 spells CASTPPRDGNEQFF. The CDR3 bases are TGTGCCAGCACCCCCCCTAGGGATGGAAATGAGCAGTTCTTC. V gene TRBV6-2 or TRBV6-3 combines with J gene TRBJ2-1, with D unresolved. V was trimmed by 7 bases and J by 7 bases, leaving 17 bases between them. The CDR3 contains 14 residues. CDR1 is MNHEY and CDR2 is SVGEGT in the germline V gene.

V usage is TRBV29-1 and J usage is TRBJ2-3; D may be TRBD2 (6 bases). This CDR3 has 14 amino acids. Per germline, CDR1 SQVTM and CDR2 ANQGSEA. Trimming cost V 4 bases and J 1 base, with 12 bases left between them. CDR3 residues: CSVGRGTGTDTQYF. CDR3 DNA sequence: TGCAGCGTTGGGAGGGGAACGGGCACAGATACGCAGTATTTT.

This clonotype was seen more than once but under ten times. This chain links TRBV29-1 with TRBJ1-4; D not resolved. The CDR3 has 13 amino acids. From germline, CDR1 is SQVTM and CDR2 ANQGSEA. Trimming removed 6 bases from V and 3 bases from J, with 11 bases in between. CDR3 sequence (DNA): TGCAGCGTCGGCGGCGGTTCTAATGAAAAACTGTTTTTT. Amino acid sequence: CSVGGGSNEKLFF.

The V call is TRBV3-1, the J call TRBJ2-1; no clear D gene. The CDR3 is made up of 13 amino acids. Trimming left V 4 bases short and J 7 bases short, with 11 bases between. Germline V gives CDR1 LGHDT, CDR2 YNNKEL (reference sequence). CDR3 DNA sequence: TGTGCCAGCAGCCCCCCATACAAGAATGAGCAGTTCTTC. Translating it yields CASSPPYKNEQFF.

This clonotype showed up many times. The chain recombines TRBV11-1 with TRBJ2-1, with D possibly called TRBD1 or TRBD2 (5 bases each). Germline V CDR1 and CDR2: SGHAT, FQDESV (reference sequence). This CDR3 is built from 16 residues. Trimming shortened V by 2 bases and J by 0 bases, and 11 bases separated the two germline ends. The CDR3 spells CASSLLSGSSYNEQFF. The DNA of the CDR3 is TGTGCCAGCAGCTTACTTTCAGGGAGCTCCTACAATGAGCAGTTCTTC.

The V gene is TRBV19, the J gene TRBJ2-5; 10 bases are shared with TRBD1. CDR1 and CDR2 (germline): LNHDA, SQIVND (reference sequence). The CDR3 covers 15 residues. V shed 5 bases, J shed 3 bases, and the junction held 6 bases outside the gene matches. The CDR3 sequence: CASSLLDRGKETQYF. CDR3 in DNA: TGTGCCAGTAGTCTCCTGGACAGGGGGAAAGAGACCCAGTACTTC.

The sample holds a few counts of this clonotype. The chain carries TRBV28 and TRBJ2-7, with 9 bases that match TRBD1. The CDR3 extends over 16 amino acids. The germline V gene encodes CDR1 MDHEN and CDR2 SYDVKM. The ends lost 6 bases at V and 4 bases at J; junction bases unmatched: 13. The CDR3 here is CASRSQRRDRVYEQYF. The DNA of the CDR3 is TGTGCCAGCAGATCCCAACGCCGGGACAGGGTTTACGAGCAGTACTTC.